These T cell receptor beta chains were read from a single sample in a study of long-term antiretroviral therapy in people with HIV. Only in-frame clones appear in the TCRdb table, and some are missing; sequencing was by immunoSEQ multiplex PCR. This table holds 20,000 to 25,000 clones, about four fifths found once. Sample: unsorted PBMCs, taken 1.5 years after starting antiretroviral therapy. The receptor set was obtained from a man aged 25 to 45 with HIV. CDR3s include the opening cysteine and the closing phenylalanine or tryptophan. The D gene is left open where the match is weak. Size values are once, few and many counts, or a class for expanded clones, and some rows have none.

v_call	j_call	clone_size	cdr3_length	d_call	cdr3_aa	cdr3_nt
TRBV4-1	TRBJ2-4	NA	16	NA	CASSLRQFSAKNIQYF	TGTGCCAGCAGCCTTCGACAGTTTTCAGCCAAAAACATTCAGTACTTC
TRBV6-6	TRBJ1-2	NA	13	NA	CASSYGGPYGYTF	TGTGCCAGCAGTTACGGGGGCCCCTATGGCTACACCTTC
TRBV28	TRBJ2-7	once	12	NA	CASSLDIYEQYF	TGTGCCAGCAGTTTGGACATTTACGAGCAGTACTTC
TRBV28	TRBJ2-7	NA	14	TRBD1	CASSPPGQTYEQYF	TGTGCCAGCAGTCCTCCGGGACAGACCTACGAGCAGTACTTC
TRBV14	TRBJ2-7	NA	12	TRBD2	CASSQDTKREHF	TGTGCCAGCAGCCAAGATACTAAGCGGGAGCACTTC
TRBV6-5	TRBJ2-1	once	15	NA	CASSSHGGGDNEQFF	TGTGCCAGCAGTTCCCATGGGGGAGGAGACAATGAGCAGTTCTTC
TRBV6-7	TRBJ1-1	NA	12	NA	CAHPLGATEAFF	TGTGCCCACCCACTAGGGGCCACTGAAGCTTTCTTT
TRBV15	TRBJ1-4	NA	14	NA	CATSRDPVGEKLFF	TGTGCCACCAGCAGAGATCCCGTTGGTGAAAAACTGTTTTTT
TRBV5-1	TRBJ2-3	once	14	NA	CASSFTGYTDTQYF	TGCGCCAGCAGCTTCACAGGGTACACAGATACGCAGTATTTT
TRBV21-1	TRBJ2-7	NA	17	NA	CASTGRREGLLGREQYF	TGTGCCAGCACAGGTCGACGGGAGGGACTCCTCGGGAGGGAGCAGTACTTC
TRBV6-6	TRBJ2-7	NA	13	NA	CASRGLGAVEQYF	TGTGCCAGCAGGGGGCTGGGGGCCGTCGAGCAGTACTTC
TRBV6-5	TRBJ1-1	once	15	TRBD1	CASSGGQDVYTEAFF	TGTGCCAGCAGTGGCGGACAGGACGTATACACTGAAGCTTTCTTT
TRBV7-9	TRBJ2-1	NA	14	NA	CASSFGGVGGEQFF	TGTGCCAGCAGCTTCGGGGGAGTCGGGGGTGAGCAGTTCTTC
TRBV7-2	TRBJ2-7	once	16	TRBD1	CASSLVGTGLAYEQYF	TGTGCCAGCAGCTTAGTGGGGACAGGATTGGCCTACGAGCAGTACTTC
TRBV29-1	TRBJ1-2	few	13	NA	CSVPHNPNYGYTF	TGCAGCGTTCCACATAACCCTAACTATGGCTACACCTTC
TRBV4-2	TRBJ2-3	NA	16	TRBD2	CASSQESGGSTDTQYF	TGTGCCAGCAGCCAAGAGAGCGGGGGGAGCACAGATACGCAGTATTTT
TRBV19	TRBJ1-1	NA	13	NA	CASSTQGNTEAFF	TGTGCCAGTAGTACCCAGGGTAACACTGAAGCTTTCTTT
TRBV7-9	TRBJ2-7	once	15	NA	CASSPRDTGSLVQYF	TGTGCCAGCAGCCCTCGGGACACCGGGAGTCTCGTGCAGTACTTC
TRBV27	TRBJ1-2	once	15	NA	CASSLRRPQDYGYTF	TGTGCCAGCAGTTTAAGGAGGCCACAAGACTATGGCTACACCTTC
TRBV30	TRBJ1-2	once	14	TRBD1	CAWSLDRGGHGYTF	TGTGCCTGGTCCCTCGACAGGGGTGGCCATGGCTACACCTTC
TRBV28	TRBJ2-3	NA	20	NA	CASSFPFTRKRAASTDTQYF	TGTGCCAGCAGTTTCCCCTTTACCCGGAAGCGGGCAGCTAGCACAGATACGCAGTATTTT
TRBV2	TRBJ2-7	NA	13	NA	CASSDVASSEQYF	TGTGCCAGCAGTGATGTTGCCAGTTCTGAGCAGTACTTC
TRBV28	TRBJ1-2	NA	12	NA	CASSFGGYGYTF	TGTGCCAGCAGTTTTGGGGGGTATGGCTACACCTTC
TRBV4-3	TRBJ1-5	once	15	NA	CASSQVRDPNQPQHF	TGCGCCAGCAGCCAAGTTAGGGACCCTAATCAGCCCCAGCATTTT
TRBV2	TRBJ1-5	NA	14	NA	CASTLSRTNQPQHF	TGTGCCAGCACCTTGTCCCGGACAAATCAGCCCCAGCATTTT
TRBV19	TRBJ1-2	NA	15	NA	CASSIWTAINYGYTF	TGTGCCAGTAGTATCTGGACCGCTATTAACTATGGCTACACCTTC
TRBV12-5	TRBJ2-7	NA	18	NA	CASGYTGEVFAGTYEQYF	TGTGCTAGTGGTTATACAGGGGAAGTTTTCGCGGGAACCTACGAGCAGTACTTC
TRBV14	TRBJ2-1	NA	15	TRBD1	CASSPDRFTYNEQFF	TGTGCCAGCAGCCCGGACAGGTTTACCTACAATGAGCAGTTCTTC
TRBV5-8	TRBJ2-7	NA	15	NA	CASSWGIQATYEQYF	TGTGCCAGCAGCTGGGGAATACAGGCGACCTACGAGCAGTACTTC
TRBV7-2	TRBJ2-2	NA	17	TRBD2	CASALGPAGGYTGELFF	TGTGCCAGCGCTTTAGGCCCGGCGGGAGGGTATACCGGGGAGCTGTTTTTT
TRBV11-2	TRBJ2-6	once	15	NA	CASSLARSGANVLTF	TGTGCCAGCAGCTTAGCCAGGTCTGGGGCCAACGTCCTGACTTTC
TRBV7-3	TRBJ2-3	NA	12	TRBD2	CASSPGGDTQYF	TGTGCCAGCAGTCCGGGGGGGGATACGCAGTATTTT
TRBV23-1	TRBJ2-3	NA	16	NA	CATPGPFTESTDTQYF	TGCGCCACACCGGGTCCCTTTACAGAAAGCACAGATACGCAGTATTTT
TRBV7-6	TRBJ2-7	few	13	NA	CASSSGRIYEQYF	TGTGCCAGCAGCTCTGGACGGATCTACGAGCAGTACTTC
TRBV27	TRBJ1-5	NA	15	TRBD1	CASSSGTDVTQPQHF	TGTGCCAGCAGCTCCGGGACAGATGTCACTCAGCCCCAGCATTTT
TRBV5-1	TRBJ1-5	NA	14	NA	CASSLDGGNQPQHF	TGCGCCAGCAGCTTGGACGGCGGCAATCAGCCCCAGCATTTT
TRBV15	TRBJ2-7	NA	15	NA	CATSRDRTLGGEQYF	TGTGCCACCAGCAGAGATCGGACGCTAGGGGGGGAGCAGTACTTC
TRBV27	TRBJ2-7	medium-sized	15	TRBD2	CASSLSREGLYEQYF	TGTGCCAGCAGTTTATCCCGGGAGGGACTGTACGAGCAGTACTTC
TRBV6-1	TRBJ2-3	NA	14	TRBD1	CASSEQGASDTQYF	TGTGCCAGCTCCGAACAGGGGGCCTCAGATACGCAGTATTTT
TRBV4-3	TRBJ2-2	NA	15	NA	CASSQEGGFTGELFF	TGCGCCAGCAGCCAAGAAGGCGGGTTTACCGGGGAGCTGTTTTTT
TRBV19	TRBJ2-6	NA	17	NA	CASSRTAQRTGANVLTF	TGTGCCAGTAGTCGGACCGCCCAGAGAACTGGGGCCAACGTCCTGACTTTC
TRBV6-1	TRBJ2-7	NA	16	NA	CASSETTPDRSYEQYF	TGTGCCAGCAGTGAAACCACCCCCGACCGGTCCTACGAGCAGTACTTC
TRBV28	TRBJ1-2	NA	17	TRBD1	CASSSDTRDRGNYGYTF	TGTGCCAGCAGTTCTGACACCCGGGACAGGGGGAACTATGGCTACACCTTC
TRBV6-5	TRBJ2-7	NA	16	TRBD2	CASSLGLAALSYEQYF	TGTGCCAGCAGTTTGGGACTAGCGGCCCTCTCCTACGAGCAGTACTTC
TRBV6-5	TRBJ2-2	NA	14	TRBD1	CASKGQGATGELFF	TGTGCCAGCAAGGGGCAGGGGGCCACCGGGGAGCTGTTTTTT
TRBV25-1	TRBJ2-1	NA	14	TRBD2	CASRRGSSGNEQFF	TGTGCCAGCAGACGAGGCTCTAGCGGGAACGAGCAGTTCTTC
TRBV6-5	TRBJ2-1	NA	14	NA	CASSYLGNINEQFF	TGTGCCAGCAGTTATCTAGGGAACATCAATGAGCAGTTCTTC
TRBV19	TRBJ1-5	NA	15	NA	CASMQGRARNQPQHF	TGTGCCAGTATGCAAGGGAGGGCCCGCAATCAGCCCCAGCATTTT